Given below is one T cell receptor beta chain in context. The data are from a study of T cell responses to AZD1222 COVID-19 vaccine. Some clones are missing from TCRdb's copy, which holds only in-frame ones; the method was immunoSEQ multiplex PCR. The sample lists tens of thousands of clones; about 90% were seen once. The sample consisted of peripheral blood, taken on day 0 of MenACWY control vaccination. The receptor was isolated from an adult in good health.

The chain's CDR3 is CASSVTGPQGEGYTF. The CDR3, as DNA: TGTGCCAGCAGCGTAACGGGACCGCAAGGAGAAGGCTACACCTTC. The chain recombines TRBV2 with TRBJ1-2; weak D call: TRBD1 (5 bases). The CDR3 is 15 amino acids. Germline-derived CDR1 and CDR2 are SNHLY and FYNNEI. Between the trimmed V and J ends, which lost 6 bases and 8 bases, there was a span of 22 bases. Full variable domain (rest looked up from reference TRBV2 and TRBJ1-2): EPEVTQTPSHQVTQMGQEVILRCVPISNHLYFYWYRQILGQKVEFLVSFYNNEISEKSEIFDDQFSVERPDGSNFTLKIRSTKLEDSAMYFCASSVTGPQGEGYTFGSGTRLTVV.